This TCR beta chain derives from a study of blood T cell repertoires in COVID-19. The overall study: The cDNA or gDNA used as material had been derived from T cells, B-cell-depleted T cells, or PBMCs.

Germline V gene sequence: CDR1 MNHEY, CDR2 SMNVEV (reference sequence). There are 14 residues in the CDR3. The V end lost 6 bases, the J end lost 7 bases, and 13 bases lay between the germline ends. In the source study's methods: Reference gene primers were amplified, and this amplification served to estimate nucleated cell counts. Sequencing used immunoSEQ multiplex PCR; TCRdb keeps in-frame clones, though not all of them. That table supplies the V and J calls and clone size; D and trimming were determined from the DNA. Found here are under 250,000 clones, over 75% of them singletons; the top ten hold about 2.4%.

The specimen was peripheral blood. The genes are TRBV27 and TRBJ1-6; a weak D match, TRBD1 (5 bases). This TCR was recovered from a woman in her 70s with COVID-19, enrolled during active disease. CDR3 nucleotides: TGTGCCAGCAGACTCGACAGAAAGAATTCACCCCTCCACTTT. Amino acid sequence: CASRLDRKNSPLHF.